These T cell receptor beta chains were read from a single sample in a study of identical twins. A single record per CDR3 protein comes from TCRdb applying MiXCR to the 5' RACE reads. This sample has about 240,000 distinct CDR3 sequences, with about 13% found just once. The same sample was also studied in work on yellow fever vaccine responses in identical twins.

Sequencing was carried out using memory (CD45RO+) T cells sorted from blood. All receptors come from a young woman in good health. Both conserved end residues are part of each CDR3. Each record gives: V gene, CDR3 protein.

TRBV20-1,CSAGVQGNEQYF
TRBV28,CASSLWGGEEETQYF
TRBV15,CATSSSGRGSDTQYF
TRBV6-1,CASRQVLTGELFF
TRBV4-2,CASSPPDGGNSPLHF
TRBV10-3,CAISAWLLASYEQYF
TRBV7-9,CASSYGELFF
TRBV10-3,CAISERKTGELFF
TRBV10-3,CAISESTTSGSNEQFF
TRBV20-1,CSTGATTEAFF
TRBV27,CASSLNGPRETQYF
TRBV6-2/TRBV6-3,CASSDRTGGNTDTQYF
TRBV18,CASSPYPGGEQFF
TRBV3-1,CASSHSGGQFF
TRBV12-3/TRBV12-4,CASSFAGAARSEQFF
TRBV27,CASRGGGSTAGELFF
TRBV5-6,CASSAERILYNSPLHF
TRBV29-1,CSVGLRERSGYTF
TRBV7-2,CASRGDGDSFSYEQYF
TRBV4-3,CASSQATIGEAGELFF